The 17 T cell receptor beta chains below were found in one sample sequenced in a study of blood T cell repertoires in COVID-19. Using immunoSEQ multiplex PCR, the repertoire was profiled, and TCRdb retains in-frame clones only, with some absent. This sample yields fewer than 20,000 clones, of which roughly 88% are seen a single time; 9.8% belongs to the top ten. Sample: peripheral blood. These receptors all come from a man aged 35 to 55 with active COVID-19.

This chain connects TRBV27 to TRBJ2-6, with TRBD1 matching over 8 bases. Germline assignment: CDR1 MNHEY and CDR2 SMNVEV (reference sequence). Trimming at V came to 7 bases and at J to 0 bases, leaving 17 bases not matched to a gene. CDR3 length: 20 residues. The CDR3, as DNA: TGTGCCAGCACCCCCTTCTTCGGACAGGGAACCTTCTCTGGGGCCAACGTCCTGACTTTC. Protein: CASTPFFGQGTFSGANVLTF. Looking up the rest from reference TRBV27 and TRBJ2-6 gives the full variable domain: EAQVTQNPRYLITVTGKKLTVTCSQNMNHEYMSWYRQDPGLGLRQIYYSMNVEVTDKGDVPEGYKVSRKEKRNFPLILESPSPNQTSLYFCASTPFFGQGTFSGANVLTFGAGSRLTVL.

The chain employs TRBV27 and TRBJ2-6; the match to TRBD1 covers 8 bases. V gave up 2 bases and J gave up 0 bases; unmatched junction bases: 12. CDR3 length: 20 residues. Germline V gives CDR1 MNHEY, CDR2 SMNVEV (reference sequence). The CDR3 coding sequence is TGTGCCAGCAGTTTAGGAGGCTGGACAGGGTACGACTCTGGGGCCAACGTCCTGACTTTC. Protein: CASSLGGWTGYDSGANVLTF.

The chain couples TRBV27 to TRBJ1-5, with 9 bases matching TRBD1. V shed 5 bases, J shed 2 bases, and the junction held 7 bases outside the gene matches. CDR1 and CDR2 (germline): MNHEY, SMNVEV (reference sequence). The CDR3 length is 16 residues. The CDR3 is CASSPQTGGGNQPQHF. CDR3 nucleotide sequence: TGTGCCAGCAGTCCTCAGACAGGGGGAGGCAATCAGCCCCAGCATTTT.

The chain recombines TRBV27 with TRBJ2-6; possible D gene TRBD1, 5 bases. V was cut by 2 bases and J by 2 bases, with 10 bases left in between. The CDR3 length is 16 residues. The germline CDR1 and CDR2 sequences are MNHEY and SMNVEV (reference sequence). CDR3 sequence (DNA): TGTGCCAGCAGTTTACAGGGAACCCCTGGGGCCAACGTCCTGACTTTC. It encodes CASSLQGTPGANVLTF.

CDR3 residues: CASSVFAGVNTGELFF. DNA for the CDR3: TGTGCCAGCAGCGTGTTCGCGGGAGTTAACACCGGGGAGCTGTTTTTT. The chain has TRBV11-2 and TRBJ2-2; 7 bases line up with TRBD2. There are 16 residues in the CDR3. In germline, CDR1 is SGHAT, CDR2 FQNNGV. The V gene end was trimmed by 5 bases and the J gene end by 2 bases; junction bases not matched to a gene: 8.

The J gene is TRBJ1-1, the V gene TRBV21-1; TRBD1, the table's D call, lacks a check against the DNA. TRBV21-1 is a pseudogene. This CDR3 comprises 16 residues. The CDR3 DNA sequence: TGTGCCAGCAGCAAAGTGGACAGGGTTAGAGGAACTGAAGCTTTCTTT. It encodes CASSKVDRVRGTEAFF.

CDR3 residues: CASSWGELRNEKLFF. For the CDR3, the DNA is TGTGCCAGCAGCTGGGGGGAGTTACGAAATGAAAAACTGTTTTTT. The rearrangement joins TRBV5-4 to TRBJ1-4, with D perhaps matching TRBD1 (5 bases). Germline V gives CDR1 SGHNT, CDR2 YYREEE (reference sequence). The CDR3 length is 15 residues. Between the trimmed V and J ends, which lost 3 bases and 5 bases, there was a span of 14 bases.

The chain uses TRBV6-5 and TRBJ2-3, with 9 nucleotides matching TRBD2. Germline V gene data show CDR1 as MNHEY and CDR2 as SVGAGI. The CDR3 sequence is 15 residues long. Germline trimming cut 2 bases from V and 7 bases from J; bases unmatched to any gene: 7. The CDR3 coding sequence is TGTGCCAGCAGTTACGATAGCGGGAGATGGAATACGCAGTATTTT. This codes for CASSYDSGRWNTQYF.

In its sample, this clone was seen once. The V call is TRBV14, the J call TRBJ2-5, with 7 positions matching TRBD1. Germline CDR1 is SGHDN and CDR2 is FVKESK. V lost 3 bases, J lost 5 bases, and 9 bases stayed unmatched. The CDR3 covers 15 residues. CDR3 sequence reads: CASSQIGQVPETQYF. CDR3 DNA: TGTGCCAGCAGCCAGATCGGACAGGTCCCTGAGACCCAGTACTTC.

The genes are TRBV5-1 and TRBJ2-5, with 8 bases that match TRBD2. The CDR3 spans 14 residues. V lost 6 bases, J lost 4 bases, and 8 bases stayed unmatched. Germline V gene sequence: CDR1 SGHRS, CDR2 YFSETQ. The DNA of the CDR3 is TGCGCCAGCACCCGGGGACTAGGCCCAGAGACCCAGTACTTC. Protein product: CASTRGLGPETQYF.

This clone counts as medium-sized. The chain recombines TRBV7-2 with TRBJ2-7; TRBD2 aligns across 10 bases. CDR1 and CDR2 from the germline V gene are SGHTA and FQGNSA. The CDR3 spans 15 residues. Trimming at V came to 4 bases and at J to 2 bases, leaving 5 bases not matched to a gene. In DNA, the CDR3 is TGTGCCAGCAGCTCCGGGACTAGCGCCACCTACGAGCAGTACTTC. Protein sequence: CASSSGTSATYEQYF.

This rearrangement joins TRBV5-6 to TRBJ2-1; a weak D match, TRBD1 (6 bases). The CDR3 totals 15 residues. Trimming took off 4 bases at V and 0 bases at J, with 11 bases between the two ends. CDR1 and CDR2 from the germline V gene are SGHDT and YYEEEE. CDR3 residues: CASSQGQSSYNEQFF. The CDR3 DNA reads TGTGCCAGCAGCCAGGGACAAAGCTCCTACAATGAGCAGTTCTTC.

The chain recombines TRBV12-3 or TRBV12-4 with TRBJ2-5; D not certain. The V and J ends lost 3 bases and 4 bases respectively, with 9 bases between them. The CDR3 extends over 13 amino acids. CDR3 amino acids: CASSFYVGETQYF. The CDR3 nucleotides read TGTGCCAGCAGTTTTTATGTCGGAGAGACCCAGTACTTC.

The DNA for the CDR3 is TGTGCCAGCAGTTACGGACTAGTAAGTGAGCAGTTCTTC. It translates to CASSYGLVSEQFF. V and J are TRBV27 and TRBJ2-1, with 7 positions matching TRBD2. The V gene end was trimmed by 4 bases and the J gene end by 9 bases; junction bases not matched to a gene: 6. Germline V CDR1 and CDR2: MNHEY, SMNVEV (reference sequence). The CDR3 sequence is 13 residues long.

J is TRBJ2-1 and V is TRBV18; a weak D match, TRBD2 (6 bases). This CDR3 comprises 15 residues. CDR1 is KGHSH, CDR2 LQKENI, per germline. Trimming stripped 1 base from V and 4 bases from J, with 11 bases between. The CDR3 is CASSPLVGGYNEQFF. Here the CDR3 DNA reads TGTGCCAGCTCACCACTGGTCGGAGGGTACAATGAGCAGTTCTTC.

This chain uses TRBV20-1 with TRBJ1-4; TRBD1 might be the D (6 bases). Germline V lookup: CDR1 DFQATT, CDR2 SNEGSKA (reference sequence). This CDR3 is built from 13 residues. V dropped 3 bases and J dropped 8 bases, with 13 bases sitting between them. CDR3 sequence: CSASRQVREKLFF. DNA of the CDR3: TGCAGTGCTAGTAGACAGGTTAGGGAAAAACTGTTTTTT.

The V call is TRBV7-3, the J call TRBJ2-1, with D tentatively TRBD2 (5 bases). The germline CDR1 and CDR2 sequences are SGHTA and FQGTGA. V dropped 5 bases and J dropped 0 bases, with 14 bases sitting between them. The CDR3 consists of 16 residues. In DNA, the CDR3 is TGTGCCAGCAGCCCCGCAGCGGAAAGCTCCTACAATGAGCAGTTCTTC. Amino acid sequence: CASSPAAESSYNEQFF.